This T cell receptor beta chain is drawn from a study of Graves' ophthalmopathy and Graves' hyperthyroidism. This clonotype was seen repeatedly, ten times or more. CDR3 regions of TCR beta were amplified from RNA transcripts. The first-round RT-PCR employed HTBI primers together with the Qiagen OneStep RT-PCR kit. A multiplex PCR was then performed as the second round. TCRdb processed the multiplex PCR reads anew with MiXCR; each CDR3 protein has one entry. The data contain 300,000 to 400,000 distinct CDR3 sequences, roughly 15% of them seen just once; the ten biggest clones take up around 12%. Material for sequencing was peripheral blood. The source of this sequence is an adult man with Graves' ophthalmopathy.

DNA of the CDR3: TGTGCCACCAGTGATTCATCCCGTGGGAGCAATCAGCCCCAGCATTTT. Translated, it gives CATSDSSRGSNQPQHF. V is TRBV24-1 and J is TRBJ1-5; D uncertain. Per the germline V gene, CDR1 is KGHDR and CDR2 is SFDVKD. V lost 2 bases and J lost 1, with 11 bases in between. This CDR3 is 16 amino acids long.